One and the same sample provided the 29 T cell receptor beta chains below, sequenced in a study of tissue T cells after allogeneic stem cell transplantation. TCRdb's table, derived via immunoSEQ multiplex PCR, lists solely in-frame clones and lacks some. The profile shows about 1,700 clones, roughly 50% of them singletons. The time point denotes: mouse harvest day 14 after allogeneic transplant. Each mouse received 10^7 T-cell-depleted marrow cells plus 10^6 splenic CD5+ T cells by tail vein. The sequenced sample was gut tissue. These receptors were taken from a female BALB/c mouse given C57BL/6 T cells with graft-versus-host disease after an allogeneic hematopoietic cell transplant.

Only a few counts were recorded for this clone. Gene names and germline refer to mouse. The CDR3 loop reads CSSRPGLGGNTGQLYF. The CDR3 DNA, read in part, is TGCTCCAGCAGACCGGGACTGGGGGGGAACACCGGGCAGCTCTAC. The rearrangement links TRBV23 to TRBJ2-2; TRBD2 is taken as the D call from the table, unchecked against the DNA. The DNA ends 1 residue before the CDR3 does, and the rest of the CDR3 is filled in from the germline J gene. Germline lookup yields CDR1 KGHTA and CDR2 FQNQQP. The CDR3 is 16 residues long.

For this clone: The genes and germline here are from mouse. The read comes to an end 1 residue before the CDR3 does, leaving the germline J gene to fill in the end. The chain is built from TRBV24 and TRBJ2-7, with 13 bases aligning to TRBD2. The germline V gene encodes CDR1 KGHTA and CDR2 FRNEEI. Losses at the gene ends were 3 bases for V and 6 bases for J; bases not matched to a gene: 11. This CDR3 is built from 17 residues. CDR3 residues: CASSLSMGLGGALEQYF. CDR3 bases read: TGTGCCAGCAGTCTCTCTATGGGACTGGGGGGGGCGCTTGAACAGTAC.

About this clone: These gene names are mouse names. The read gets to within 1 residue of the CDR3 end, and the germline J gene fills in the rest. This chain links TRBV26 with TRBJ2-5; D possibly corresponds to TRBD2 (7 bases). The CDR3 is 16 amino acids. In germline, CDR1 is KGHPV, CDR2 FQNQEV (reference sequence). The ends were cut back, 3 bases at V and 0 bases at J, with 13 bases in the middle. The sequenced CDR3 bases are TGTGCCAGCAGTCTTAGGCTGGGGGCTAACCAAGACACCCAGTAC. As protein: CASSLRLGANQDTQY. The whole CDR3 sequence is CASSLRLGANQDTQYF.

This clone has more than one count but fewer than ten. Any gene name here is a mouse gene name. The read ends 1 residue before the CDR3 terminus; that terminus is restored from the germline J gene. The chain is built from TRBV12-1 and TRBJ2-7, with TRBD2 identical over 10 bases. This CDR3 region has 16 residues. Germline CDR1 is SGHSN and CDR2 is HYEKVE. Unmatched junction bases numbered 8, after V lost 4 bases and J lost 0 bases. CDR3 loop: CASSQTGGRSSYEQYF. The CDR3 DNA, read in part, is TGTGCCAGCTCCCAGACTGGGGGGCGGAGCTCCTATGAACAGTAC.

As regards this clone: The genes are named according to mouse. The covered CDR3 bases are TGTGCCAGCAGCGTACAGGCAAACACAGAAGTCTTC. Its protein is CASSVQANTEVF. The whole CDR3 sequence is CASSVQANTEVFF. This sequence joins TRBV26 and TRBJ1-1; D might be TRBD1 (5 bases). The CDR3 end lies 1 residue beyond the end of the read and is filled in from the germline J gene. In germline, CDR1 is KGHPV, CDR2 FQNQEV (reference sequence). V was cut by 6 bases and J by 0 bases, with 8 bases left in between. CDR3 size: 13 residues.

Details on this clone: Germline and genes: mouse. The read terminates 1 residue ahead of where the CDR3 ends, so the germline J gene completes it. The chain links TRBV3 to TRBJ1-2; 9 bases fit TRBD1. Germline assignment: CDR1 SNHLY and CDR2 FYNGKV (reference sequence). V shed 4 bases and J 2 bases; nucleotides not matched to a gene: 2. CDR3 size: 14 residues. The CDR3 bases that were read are TGTGCCAGCAGCTCCGGACAGGGGAACTCCGACTACACC. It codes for CASSSGQGNSDYT. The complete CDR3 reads CASSSGQGNSDYTF.

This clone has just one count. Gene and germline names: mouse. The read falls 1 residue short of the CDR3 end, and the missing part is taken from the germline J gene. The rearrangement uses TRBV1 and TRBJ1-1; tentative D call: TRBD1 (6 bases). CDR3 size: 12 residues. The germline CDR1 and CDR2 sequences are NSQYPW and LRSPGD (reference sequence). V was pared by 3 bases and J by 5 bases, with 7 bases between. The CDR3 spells CTCSADRTEVFF. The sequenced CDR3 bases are TGCACCTGCAGTGCCGACAGGACAGAAGTCTTC.

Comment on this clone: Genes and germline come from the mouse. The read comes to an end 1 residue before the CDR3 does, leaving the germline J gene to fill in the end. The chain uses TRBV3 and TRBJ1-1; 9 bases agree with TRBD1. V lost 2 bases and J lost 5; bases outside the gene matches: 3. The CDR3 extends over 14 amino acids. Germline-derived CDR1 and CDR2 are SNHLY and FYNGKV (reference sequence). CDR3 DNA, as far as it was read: TGTGCCAGCAGCTTAAGGACAGGGGCGACAGAAGTCTTC. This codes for CASSLRTGATEVF. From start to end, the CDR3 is CASSLRTGATEVFF.

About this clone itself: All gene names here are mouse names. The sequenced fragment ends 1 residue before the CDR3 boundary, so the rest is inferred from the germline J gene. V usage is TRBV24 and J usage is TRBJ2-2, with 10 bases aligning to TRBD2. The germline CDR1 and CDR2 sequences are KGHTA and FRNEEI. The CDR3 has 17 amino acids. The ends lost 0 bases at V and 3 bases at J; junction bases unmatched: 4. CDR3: CASSLYLGGRDTGQLYF. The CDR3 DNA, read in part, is TGTGCCAGCAGTCTGTATCTGGGGGGGCGTGACACCGGGCAGCTCTAC.

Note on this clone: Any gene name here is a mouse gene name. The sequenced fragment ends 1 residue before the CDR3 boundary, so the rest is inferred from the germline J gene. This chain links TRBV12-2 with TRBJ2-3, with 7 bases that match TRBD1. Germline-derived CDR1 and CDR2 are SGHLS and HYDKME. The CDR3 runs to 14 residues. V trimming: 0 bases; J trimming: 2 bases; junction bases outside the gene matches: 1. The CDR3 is CASSLQGDAETLYF. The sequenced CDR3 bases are TGTGCCAGCTCTCTCCAGGGGGATGCAGAAACGCTGTAT. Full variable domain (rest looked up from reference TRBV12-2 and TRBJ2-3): NSGVVQSPRYIIKGKGERSILKCIPISGHLSVAWYQQTQGQELKFFIQHYDKMERDKGNLPSRFSVQQFDDYHSEMNMSALELEDSAVYFCASSLQGDAETLYFGSGTRLTVL.

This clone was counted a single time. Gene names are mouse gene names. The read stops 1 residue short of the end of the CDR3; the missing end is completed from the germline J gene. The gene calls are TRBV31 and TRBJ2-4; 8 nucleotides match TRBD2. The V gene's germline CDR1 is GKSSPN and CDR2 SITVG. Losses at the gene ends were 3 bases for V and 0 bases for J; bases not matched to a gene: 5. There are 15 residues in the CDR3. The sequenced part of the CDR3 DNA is TGTGCCTGGAGCAGGACTGGGAGTAGTCAAAACACCTTGTAC. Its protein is CAWSRTGSSQNTLY. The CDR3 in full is CAWSRTGSSQNTLYF.

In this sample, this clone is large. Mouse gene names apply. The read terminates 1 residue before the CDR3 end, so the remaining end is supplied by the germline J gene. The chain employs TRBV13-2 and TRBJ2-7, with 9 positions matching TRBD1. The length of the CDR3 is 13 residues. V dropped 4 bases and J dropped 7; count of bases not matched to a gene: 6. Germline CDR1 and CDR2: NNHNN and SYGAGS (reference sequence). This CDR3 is CASGPQGAREQYF. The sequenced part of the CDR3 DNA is TGTGCCAGCGGTCCACAGGGGGCGCGGGAACAGTAC.

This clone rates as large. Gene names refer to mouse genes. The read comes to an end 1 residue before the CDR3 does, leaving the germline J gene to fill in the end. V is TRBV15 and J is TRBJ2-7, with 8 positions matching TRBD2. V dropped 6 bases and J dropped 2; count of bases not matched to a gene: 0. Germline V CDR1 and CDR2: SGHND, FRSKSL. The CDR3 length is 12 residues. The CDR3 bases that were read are TGTGCCAGCAGGACTGGGGCCTATGAACAGTAC. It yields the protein CASRTGAYEQY. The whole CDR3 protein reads CASRTGAYEQYF.

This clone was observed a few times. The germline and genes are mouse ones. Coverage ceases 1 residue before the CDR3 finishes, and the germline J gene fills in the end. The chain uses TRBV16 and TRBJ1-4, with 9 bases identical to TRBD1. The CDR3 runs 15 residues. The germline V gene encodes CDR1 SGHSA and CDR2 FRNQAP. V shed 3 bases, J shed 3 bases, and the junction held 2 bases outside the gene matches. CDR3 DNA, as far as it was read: TGTGCAAGCAGCTTCCGGGACAGGGCCAACGAAAGATTATTT. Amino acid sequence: CASSFRDRANERLF. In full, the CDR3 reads CASSFRDRANERLFF.

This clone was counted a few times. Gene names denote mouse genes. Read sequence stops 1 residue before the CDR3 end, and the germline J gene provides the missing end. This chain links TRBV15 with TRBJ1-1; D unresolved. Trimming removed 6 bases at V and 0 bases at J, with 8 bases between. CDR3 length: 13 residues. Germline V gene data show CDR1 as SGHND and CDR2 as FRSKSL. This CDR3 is CASRWSANTEVFF. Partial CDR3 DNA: TGTGCCAGCAGGTGGTCGGCAAACACAGAAGTCTTC.

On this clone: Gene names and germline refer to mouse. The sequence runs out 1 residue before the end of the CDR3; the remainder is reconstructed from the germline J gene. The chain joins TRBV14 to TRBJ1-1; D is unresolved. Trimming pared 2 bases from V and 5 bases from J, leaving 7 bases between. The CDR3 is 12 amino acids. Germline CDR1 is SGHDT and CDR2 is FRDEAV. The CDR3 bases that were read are TGTGCCAGCAGTTTAGGCAGAACAGAAGTCTTC. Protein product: CASSLGRTEVF. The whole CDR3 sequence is CASSLGRTEVFF.

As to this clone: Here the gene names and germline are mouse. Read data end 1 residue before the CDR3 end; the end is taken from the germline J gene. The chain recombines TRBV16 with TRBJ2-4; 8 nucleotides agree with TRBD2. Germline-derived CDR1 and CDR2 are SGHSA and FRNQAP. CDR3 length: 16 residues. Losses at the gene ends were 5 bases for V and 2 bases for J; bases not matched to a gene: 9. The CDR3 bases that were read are TGTGCAAGCAGCCCTCTTGGGGGGGGTGATCAAAACACCTTGTAC. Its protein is CASSPLGGGDQNTLY. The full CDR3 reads CASSPLGGGDQNTLYF.

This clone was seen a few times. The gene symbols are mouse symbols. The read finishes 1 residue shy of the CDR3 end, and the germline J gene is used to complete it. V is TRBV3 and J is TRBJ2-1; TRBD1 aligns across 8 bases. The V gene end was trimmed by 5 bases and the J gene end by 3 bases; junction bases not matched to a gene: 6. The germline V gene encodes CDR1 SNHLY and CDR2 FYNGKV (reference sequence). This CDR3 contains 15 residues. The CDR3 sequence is CASSPQGGGYAEQFF. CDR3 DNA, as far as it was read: TGTGCCAGCAGCCCACAGGGGGGTGGCTATGCTGAGCAGTTC.

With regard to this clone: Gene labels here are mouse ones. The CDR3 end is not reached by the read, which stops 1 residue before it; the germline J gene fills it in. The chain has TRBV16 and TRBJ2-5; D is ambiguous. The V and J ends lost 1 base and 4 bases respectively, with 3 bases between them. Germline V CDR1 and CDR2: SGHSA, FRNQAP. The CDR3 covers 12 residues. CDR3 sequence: CASSLVEDTQYF. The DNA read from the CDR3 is TGTGCAAGCAGCTTAGTAGAAGACACCCAGTAC.

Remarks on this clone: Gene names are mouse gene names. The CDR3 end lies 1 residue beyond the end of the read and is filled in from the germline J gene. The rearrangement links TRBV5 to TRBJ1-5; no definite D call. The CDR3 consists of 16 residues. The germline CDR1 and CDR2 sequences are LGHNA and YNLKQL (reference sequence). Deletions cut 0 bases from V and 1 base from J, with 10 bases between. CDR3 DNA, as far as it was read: TGTGCCAGCAGCCAAGATTTCCAGATCAACAACCAGGCTCCGCTT. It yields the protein CASSQDFQINNQAPL. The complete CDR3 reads CASSQDFQINNQAPLF.

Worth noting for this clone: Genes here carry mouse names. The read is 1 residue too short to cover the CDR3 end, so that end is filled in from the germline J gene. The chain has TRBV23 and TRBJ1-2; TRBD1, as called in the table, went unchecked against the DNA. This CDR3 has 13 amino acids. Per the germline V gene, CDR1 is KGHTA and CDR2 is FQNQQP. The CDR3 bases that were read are TGCTCCAGCAGTCAAACAGGGAACTCCGACTACACC. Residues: CSSSQTGNSDYT. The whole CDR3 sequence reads CSSSQTGNSDYTF.

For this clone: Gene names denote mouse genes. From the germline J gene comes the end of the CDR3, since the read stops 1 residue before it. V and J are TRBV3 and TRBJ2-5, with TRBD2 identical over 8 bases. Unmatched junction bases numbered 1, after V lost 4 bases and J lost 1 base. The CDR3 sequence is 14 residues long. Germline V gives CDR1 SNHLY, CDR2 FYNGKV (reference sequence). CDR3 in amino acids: CASSSWGDQDTQYF. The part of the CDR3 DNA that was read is TGTGCCAGCAGCTCCTGGGGGGACCAAGACACCCAGTAC. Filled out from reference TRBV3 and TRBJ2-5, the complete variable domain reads GPKVLQIPSHQIIDMGQMVTLNCDPVSNHLYFYWYKQILGQQMEFLVNFYNGKVMEKSKLFKDQFSVERPDGSYFTLKIQPTALEDSAVYFCASSSWGDQDTQYFGPGTRLLVL.

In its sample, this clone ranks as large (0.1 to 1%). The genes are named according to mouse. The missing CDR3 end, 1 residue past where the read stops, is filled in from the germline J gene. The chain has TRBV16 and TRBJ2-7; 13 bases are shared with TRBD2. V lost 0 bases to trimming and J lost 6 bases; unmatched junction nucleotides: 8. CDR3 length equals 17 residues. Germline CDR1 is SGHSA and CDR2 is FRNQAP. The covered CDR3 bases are TGTGCAAGCAGCTTAGATAAAGGACTGGGGGGGCGCGGTGAACAGTAC. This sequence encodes CASSLDKGLGGRGEQY. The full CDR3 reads CASSLDKGLGGRGEQYF. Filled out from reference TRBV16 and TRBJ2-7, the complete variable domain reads NAGVIQTPRHKVTGKGQEATLWCEPISGHSAVFWYRQTIVQGLEFLTYFRNQAPIDDSGMPKERFSAQMPNQSHSTLKIQSTQPQDSAVYLCASSLDKGLGGRGEQYFGPGTRLTVL.

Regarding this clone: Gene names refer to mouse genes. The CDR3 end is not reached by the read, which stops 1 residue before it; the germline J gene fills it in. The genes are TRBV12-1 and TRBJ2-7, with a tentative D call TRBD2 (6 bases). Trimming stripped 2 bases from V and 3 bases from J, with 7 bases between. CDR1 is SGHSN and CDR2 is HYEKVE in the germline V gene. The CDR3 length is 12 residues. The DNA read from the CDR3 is TGTGCCAGCTCTCAACTGGGCTATGAACAGTAC. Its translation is CASSQLGYEQY. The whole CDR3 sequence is CASSQLGYEQYF.

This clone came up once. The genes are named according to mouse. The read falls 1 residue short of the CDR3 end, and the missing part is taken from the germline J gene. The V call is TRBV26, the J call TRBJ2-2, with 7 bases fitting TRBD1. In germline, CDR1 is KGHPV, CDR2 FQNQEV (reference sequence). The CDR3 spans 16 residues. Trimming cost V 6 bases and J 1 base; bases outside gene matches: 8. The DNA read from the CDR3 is TGTGCCAGCAGCCTTGGACAGGTCCAAAACACCGGGCAGCTCTAC. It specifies CASSLGQVQNTGQLY. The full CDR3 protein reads CASSLGQVQNTGQLYF.

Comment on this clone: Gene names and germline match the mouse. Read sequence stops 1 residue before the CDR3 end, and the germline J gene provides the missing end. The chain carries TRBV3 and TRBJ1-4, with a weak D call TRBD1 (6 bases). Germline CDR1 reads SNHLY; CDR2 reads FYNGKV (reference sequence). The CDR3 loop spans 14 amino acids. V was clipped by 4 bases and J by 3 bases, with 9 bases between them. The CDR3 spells CASSSAGANERLFF. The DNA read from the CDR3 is TGTGCCAGCAGCTCCGCAGGGGCCAACGAAAGATTATTT.

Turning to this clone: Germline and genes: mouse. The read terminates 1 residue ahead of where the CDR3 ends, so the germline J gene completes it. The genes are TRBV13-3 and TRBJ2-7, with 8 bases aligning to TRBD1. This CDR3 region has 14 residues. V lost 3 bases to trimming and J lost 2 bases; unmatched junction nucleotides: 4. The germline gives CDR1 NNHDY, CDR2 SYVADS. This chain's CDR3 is CASSGTGRAYEQYF. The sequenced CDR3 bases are TGTGCCAGCAGTGGGACAGGGAGGGCCTATGAACAGTAC.

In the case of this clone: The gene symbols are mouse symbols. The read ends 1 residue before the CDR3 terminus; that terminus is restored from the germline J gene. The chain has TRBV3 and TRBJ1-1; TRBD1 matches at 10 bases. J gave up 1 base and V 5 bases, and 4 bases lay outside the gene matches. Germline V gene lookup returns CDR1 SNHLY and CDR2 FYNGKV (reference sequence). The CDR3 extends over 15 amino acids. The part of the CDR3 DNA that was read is TGTGCCAGCAGCCCCGACAGGGGGCGAAACACAGAAGTCTTC. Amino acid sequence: CASSPDRGRNTEVF. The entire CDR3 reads CASSPDRGRNTEVFF.

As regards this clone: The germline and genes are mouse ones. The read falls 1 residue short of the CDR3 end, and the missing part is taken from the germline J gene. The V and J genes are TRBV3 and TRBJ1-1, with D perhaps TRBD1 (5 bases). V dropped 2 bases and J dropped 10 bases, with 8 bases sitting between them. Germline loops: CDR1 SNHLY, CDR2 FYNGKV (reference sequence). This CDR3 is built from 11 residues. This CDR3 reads CASSLQGRVFF. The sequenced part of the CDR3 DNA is TGTGCCAGCAGCTTACAGGGTCGAGTCTTC.